This TCR beta chain is from a study of cytomegalovirus exposure and HLA in healthy donors. Study-level background: The roughly 110 validation repertoires matched the approximately 700 first-cohort repertoires in platform, a later analysis reported.

The length of the CDR3 is 11 residues. The germline V gene has CDR1 GTSNPN and CDR2 SVGIG (reference sequence). Deletions cut 3 bases from V and 0 bases from J, with 2 bases between. TCRdb's copy holds only in-frame clones and misses some; the assay was immunoSEQ multiplex PCR. The top ten hold under 2% of the sample, which has about 72,000 clones, about 93% seen once. The sequenced sample was PBMCs. The chain uses TRBV30 and TRBJ1-1; no clear D. The TCR originated in a woman younger than 30 in good health and CMV-seropositive. The CDR3 nucleotides are TGTGCCTGGAGCATGAACACTGAAGCTTTCTTT. Protein product: CAWSMNTEAFF.